This T cell receptor (beta chain) stems from a study of OX40 agonist ivuxolimab in advanced cancers. Clones were sequenced by immunoSEQ multiplex PCR, and TCRdb holds only the in-frame ones, with some missing. The data hold approximately 94,000 clones, with about 93% observed a single time. Sequencing was performed on CD4+ or CD8+ T cells sorted from blood, taken in a trial of the OX40 agonist ivuxolimab. This TCR came from an adult with an advanced solid tumor such as melanoma, head and neck, liver or kidney cancer.

CDR3 sequence (DNA): TGTGCCAGTAGTAGACACGGGACAGGATCCTACGAGCAGTACTTC. It specifies CASSRHGTGSYEQYF. This chain links TRBV19 with TRBJ2-7; 8 positions agree with TRBD1. This CDR3 comprises 15 residues. Germline lookup yields CDR1 LNHDA and CDR2 SQIVND (reference sequence). V shed 4 bases and J 1 base; nucleotides not matched to a gene: 6.